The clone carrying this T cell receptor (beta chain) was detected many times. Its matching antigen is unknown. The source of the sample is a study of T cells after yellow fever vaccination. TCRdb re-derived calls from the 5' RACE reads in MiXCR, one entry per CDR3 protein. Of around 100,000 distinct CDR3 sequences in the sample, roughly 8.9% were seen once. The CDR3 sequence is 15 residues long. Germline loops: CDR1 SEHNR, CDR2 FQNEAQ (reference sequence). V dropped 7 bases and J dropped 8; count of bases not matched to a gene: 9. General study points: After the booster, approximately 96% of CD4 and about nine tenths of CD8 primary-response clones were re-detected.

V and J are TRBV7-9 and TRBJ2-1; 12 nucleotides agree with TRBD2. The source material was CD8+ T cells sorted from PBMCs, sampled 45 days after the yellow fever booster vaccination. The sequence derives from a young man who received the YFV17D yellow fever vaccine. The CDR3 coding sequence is TGTGCCAGCACCCACCGGACTAGCGGGATCGATGAGCAGTTCTTC. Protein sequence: CASTHRTSGIDEQFF.